Given below is one T cell receptor beta chain in context. This sample stems from a study of cytomegalovirus exposure and HLA in healthy donors. The primer mix had 60 Vbeta and 13 Jbeta primers. The assay was immunoSEQ multiplex PCR, and TCRdb's table has in-frame clones only and misses some. This table has some 150,000 clones, 75% to 85% appearing once. The trim removed 3 bases at V and 7 bases at J, leaving 5 bases unmatched. Germline assignment: CDR1 SGHRS and CDR2 YFSETQ. The CDR3 is 14 residues long. The TCR sequence derives from a woman aged 40 to 49 in good health and CMV-seronegative. This chain joins TRBV5-1 and TRBJ1-4; 8 bases fit TRBD1. The sequenced sample consisted of PBMCs. The CDR3 reads CASSSDGQGEKLFF. Written as DNA, the CDR3 is TGCGCCAGCAGCTCCGACGGACAGGGTGAAAAACTGTTTTTT.